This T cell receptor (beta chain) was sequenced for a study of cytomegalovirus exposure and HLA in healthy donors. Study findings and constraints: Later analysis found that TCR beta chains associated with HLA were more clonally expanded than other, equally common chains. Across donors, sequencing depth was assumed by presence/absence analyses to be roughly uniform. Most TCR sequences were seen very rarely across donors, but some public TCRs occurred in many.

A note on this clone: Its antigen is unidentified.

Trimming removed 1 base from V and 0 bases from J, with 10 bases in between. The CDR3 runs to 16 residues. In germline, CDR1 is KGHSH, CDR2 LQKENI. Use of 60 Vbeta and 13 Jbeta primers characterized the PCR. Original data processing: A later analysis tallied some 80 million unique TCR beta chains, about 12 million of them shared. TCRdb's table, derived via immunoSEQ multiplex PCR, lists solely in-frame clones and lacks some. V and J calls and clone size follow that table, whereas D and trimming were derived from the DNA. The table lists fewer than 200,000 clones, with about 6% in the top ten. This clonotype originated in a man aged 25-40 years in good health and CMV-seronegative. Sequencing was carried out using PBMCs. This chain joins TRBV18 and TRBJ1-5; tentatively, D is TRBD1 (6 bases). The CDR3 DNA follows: TGTGCCAGCTCACCACGGACAGAGTATAGCAATCAGCCCCAGCATTTT. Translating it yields CASSPRTEYSNQPQHF. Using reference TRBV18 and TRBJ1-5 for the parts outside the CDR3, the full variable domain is NAGVMQNPRHLVRRRGQEARLRCSPMKGHSHVYWYRQLPEEGLKFMVYLQKENIIDESGMPKERFSAEFPKEGPSILRIQQVVRGDSAAYFCASSPRTEYSNQPQHFGDGTRLSIL.